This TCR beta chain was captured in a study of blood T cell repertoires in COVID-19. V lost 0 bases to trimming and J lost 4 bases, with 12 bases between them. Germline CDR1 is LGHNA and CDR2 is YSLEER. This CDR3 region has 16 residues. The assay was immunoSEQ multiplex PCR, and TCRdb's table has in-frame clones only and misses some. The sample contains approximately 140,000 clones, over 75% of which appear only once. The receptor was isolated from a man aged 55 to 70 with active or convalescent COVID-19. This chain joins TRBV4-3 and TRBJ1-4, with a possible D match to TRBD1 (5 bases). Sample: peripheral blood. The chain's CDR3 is CASSQDKGIGNEKLFF. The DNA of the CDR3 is TGCGCCAGCAGCCAAGATAAGGGGATCGGTAATGAAAAACTGTTTTTT.